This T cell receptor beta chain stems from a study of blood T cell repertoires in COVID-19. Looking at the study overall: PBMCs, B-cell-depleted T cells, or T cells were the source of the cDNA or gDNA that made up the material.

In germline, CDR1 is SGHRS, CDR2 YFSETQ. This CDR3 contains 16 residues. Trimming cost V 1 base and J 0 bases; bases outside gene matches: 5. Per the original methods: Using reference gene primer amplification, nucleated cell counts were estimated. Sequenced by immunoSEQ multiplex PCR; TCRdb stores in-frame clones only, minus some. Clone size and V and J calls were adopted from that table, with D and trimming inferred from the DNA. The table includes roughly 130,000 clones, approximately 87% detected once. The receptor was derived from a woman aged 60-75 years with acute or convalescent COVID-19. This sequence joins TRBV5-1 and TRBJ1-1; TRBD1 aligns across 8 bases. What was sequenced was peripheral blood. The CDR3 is CASSLRQGPMNTEAFF. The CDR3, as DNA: TGCGCCAGCAGCTTGCGACAGGGGCCCATGAACACTGAAGCTTTCTTT.